The 22 T cell receptor beta chains below were found in one sample sequenced in a study of T cell responses to AZD1222 COVID-19 vaccine. The data were produced by immunoSEQ multiplex PCR, yet TCRdb's version contains in-frame clones alone and is incomplete. The sample records approximately 210,000 clones, about 89% being singletons. Sequencing used peripheral blood, obtained 28 days after the second AZD1222 dose. Receptor source: an adult who received the AZD1222 COVID-19 vaccine.

CDR3 sequence (DNA): TGTGCCTGGACACGTTCGGGGGGGAGCTATGGCTACACCTTC. Its translation: CAWTRSGGSYGYTF. V and J are TRBV30 and TRBJ1-2; a weak D match, TRBD1 (5 bases). The germline CDR1 and CDR2 sequences are GTSNPN and SVGIG (reference sequence). The CDR3 is 14 amino acids. V was trimmed by 4 bases and J by 4 bases, leaving 16 bases between them.

The chain carries TRBV3-1 (or the pseudogene TRBV3-2) and TRBJ2-3, with D maybe TRBD2 (5 bases). In germline, CDR1 is LGHDT, CDR2 YNNKEL (reference sequence). Trimming took off 2 bases at V and 2 bases at J, with 11 bases between the two ends. CDR3 length equals 15 residues. This chain's CDR3 is CASSQRLRVTDTQYF. The CDR3 DNA follows: TGTGCCAGCAGCCAAAGACTACGGGTCACAGATACGCAGTATTTT.

The V gene is TRBV5-1, the J gene TRBJ2-1, with a tentative D call TRBD2 (6 bases). Germline V CDR1 and CDR2: SGHRS, YFSETQ. V lost 0 bases and J lost 8, with 15 bases in between. CDR3 length equals 15 residues. CDR3 loop: CASSLATSIVDEQFF. The CDR3 nucleotides read TGCGCCAGCAGCTTGGCTACTAGCATTGTTGATGAGCAGTTCTTC. Supplemented by reference TRBV5-1 and TRBJ2-1, the full variable domain reads KAGVTQTPRYLIKTRGQQVTLSCSPISGHRSVSWYQQTPGQGLQFLFEYFSETQRNKGNFPGRFSGRQFSNSRSEMNVSTLELGDSALYLCASSLATSIVDEQFFGPGTRLTVL.

The chain has TRBV5-1 and TRBJ1-2; TRBD1 is a possible D gene (6 bases). Trimming took off 2 bases at V and 1 base at J, with 12 bases between the two ends. The CDR3 is 15 amino acids. The germline CDR1 and CDR2 sequences are SGHRS and YFSETQ. The CDR3 DNA sequence: TGCGCCAGCAGCTTCGTCAGGGGTGGTAACTATGGCTACACCTTC. This gives the protein CASSFVRGGNYGYTF.

The rearrangement links TRBV18 to TRBJ1-3; the match to TRBD1 covers 7 bases. This CDR3 comprises 16 residues. Germline V gene sequence: CDR1 KGHSH, CDR2 LQKENI. V was clipped by 1 base and J by 4 bases; unmatched bases: 7. CDR3 loop: CASSPQSGTEGNTIYF. DNA of the CDR3: TGTGCCAGCTCACCACAGTCCGGGACAGAAGGAAACACCATATATTTT.

The chain carries TRBV4-2 and TRBJ2-2; D is unclear. The CDR3 has 13 residues. Between the trimmed V and J ends, which lost 1 base and 3 bases, there was a span of 3 bases. Germline V gives CDR1 LGHNA, CDR2 YNFKEQ. As DNA, the CDR3 is TGTGCCAGCAGCCAAGTGGACACCGGGGAGCTGTTTTTT. Its protein product is CASSQVDTGELFF.

The rearrangement uses TRBV28 and TRBJ2-7; 9 bases align to TRBD2. CDR1 and CDR2 from the germline V gene are MDHEN and SYDVKM. V lost 6 bases and J lost 3; bases outside the gene matches: 6. The CDR3 spans 14 residues. In nucleotides, the CDR3 is TGTGCCAGCAGCCCGACTAGCGGCCTCTACGAGCAGTACTTC. Protein: CASSPTSGLYEQYF.

This chain links TRBV28 with TRBJ1-3; D is ambiguous. The CDR3 totals 14 residues. In germline, CDR1 is MDHEN, CDR2 SYDVKM. The V gene lost 3 bases and the J gene lost 0 bases, with 6 bases spanning the gap. Here the CDR3 reads CASSLAVSGNTIYF. Here the CDR3 DNA reads TGTGCCAGCAGTTTGGCCGTCTCTGGAAACACCATATATTTT. The whole variable domain, filled in from reference TRBV28 and TRBJ1-3, reads DVKVTQSSRYLVKRTGEKVFLECVQDMDHENMFWYRQDPGLGLRLIYFSYDVKMKEKGDIPEGYSVSREKKERFSLILESASTNQTSMYLCASSLAVSGNTIYFGEGSWLTVV.

This chain links TRBV18 with TRBJ2-7; tentatively, D is TRBD1 (6 bases). V lost 6 bases to trimming and J lost 4 bases, with 19 bases between them. Germline CDR1 reads KGHSH; CDR2 reads LQKENI. This CDR3 contains 15 residues. CDR3 in DNA: TGTGCCAGCTCCCTCGGGACATCTTCTAAATACGAGCAGTACTTC. Its protein is CASSLGTSSKYEQYF.

The chain recombines TRBV6-5 with TRBJ1-1; D is unclear. Between the trimmed V and J ends, which lost 0 bases and 9 bases, there was a span of 17 bases. Germline CDR1 MNHEY, CDR2 SVGAGI. The CDR3 covers 15 residues. Here the CDR3 DNA reads TGTGCCAGCAGTTACTCTGGGCAGGACGCCTCGAAAGCTTTCTTT. This encodes CASSYSGQDASKAFF.

The chain uses TRBV27 and TRBJ1-6, with D unclear. With 2 bases removed from V and 0 bases from J, the gap between germline ends came to 20 bases. Germline V gives CDR1 MNHEY, CDR2 SMNVEV (reference sequence). The CDR3 spans 20 residues. The CDR3 here is CASSLVQPPPWSSYNSPLHF. The DNA of the CDR3 is TGTGCCAGCAGTTTAGTACAGCCTCCCCCCTGGAGCTCCTATAATTCACCCCTCCACTTT.

The chain links TRBV2 to TRBJ1-1; D gene ambiguous. The CDR3 loop spans 16 amino acids. CDR1 SNHLY and CDR2 FYNNEI come from the germline V gene. V was shortened by 3 bases and J by 0 bases, with 14 bases between the two germline ends. The CDR3 reads CASSEGRVGMNTEAFF. In DNA form, the CDR3 reads TGTGCCAGCAGTGAGGGAAGGGTTGGGATGAACACTGAAGCTTTCTTT.

The rearrangement uses TRBV15 and TRBJ1-4; 8 bases match TRBD1. The V and J ends lost 3 bases and 8 bases, in that order; junction bases with no gene match: 5. The CDR3 covers 14 residues. The germline V gene has CDR1 LNHNV and CDR2 YYDKDF (reference sequence). The CDR3 sequence is CATSRARDREKLFF. The CDR3 DNA reads TGTGCCACCAGCAGGGCGAGGGACAGGGAAAAACTGTTTTTT.

This chain uses TRBV24-1 with TRBJ2-2; tentative D call: TRBD1 (6 bases). Trimming cost V 5 bases and J 3 bases, with 9 bases left between them. This CDR3 is built from 14 residues. Germline V gene data show CDR1 as KGHDR and CDR2 as SFDVKD. The CDR3 sequence: CATSGTEDTGELFF. CDR3 DNA sequence: TGTGCCACCAGTGGGACAGAGGACACCGGGGAGCTGTTTTTT.

The count of this clone is one. This sequence joins TRBV24-1 and TRBJ2-7; D is perhaps TRBD1 (5 bases). Trimming left V 4 bases short and J 6 bases short, with 12 bases between. Germline CDR1 KGHDR, CDR2 SFDVKD. The CDR3 extends over 13 amino acids. CDR3 region: CATSDRLGREQYF. Written as DNA, the CDR3 is TGTGCCACCAGTGACCGTTTGGGGCGCGAGCAGTACTTC.

About this clone: Other DNA sequences in the same sample also yield this CDR3. V is TRBV30 and J is TRBJ1-1, with D unclear. The germline CDR1 and CDR2 sequences are GTSNPN and SVGIG (reference sequence). Trimming took 0 bases from V and 2 from J, leaving 4 bases between them. This CDR3 comprises 12 residues. In nucleotides, the CDR3 is TGTGCCTGGAGTGTACTAAACACTGAAGCTTTCTTT. It yields the protein CAWSVLNTEAFF.

V and J are TRBV24-1 and TRBJ2-1; 11 bases fit TRBD2. The V and J ends lost 5 bases and 7 bases, in that order; junction bases with no gene match: 27. There are 22 residues in the CDR3. Germline assignment: CDR1 KGHDR and CDR2 SFDVKD. CDR3 protein: CATSGFVLATPLAGGLRNEQFF. Here the CDR3 DNA reads TGTGCCACCAGTGGGTTCGTCCTGGCTACCCCGTTAGCGGGAGGGCTTAGAAATGAGCAGTTCTTC.

V and J are TRBV6-5 and TRBJ1-6, with 7 bases fitting TRBD1. J lost 6 bases, V lost 0 bases, and 2 bases had no gene match. The CDR3 is made up of 15 amino acids. Germline CDR1 and CDR2: MNHEY and SVGAGI. CDR3 residues: CASSYSGTVNSPLHF. CDR3 nucleotide sequence: TGTGCCAGCAGTTACTCGGGGACAGTTAATTCACCCCTCCACTTT.

The chain links TRBV14 to TRBJ2-5; 12 positions agree with TRBD2. This CDR3 region has 17 residues. Trimming took 5 bases from V and 1 from J; bases not matched to a gene: 8. CDR1 is SGHDN, CDR2 FVKESK, per germline. The CDR3 region has the DNA TGTGCCAGCAGCAAGGCCGGGACTAGCGGGTTCCAAGAGACCCAGTACTTC. It specifies CASSKAGTSGFQETQYF.

This clone has just a few counts. The chain has TRBV9 and TRBJ2-7; TRBD1 might be the D (5 bases). Trimming shortened V by 4 bases and J by 4 bases, and 9 bases separated the two germline ends. The germline V gene encodes CDR1 SGDLS and CDR2 YYNGEE. CDR3 length: 12 amino acids. The chain's CDR3 is CASSPTGYEQYF. In nucleotides, the CDR3 is TGTGCCAGCAGCCCCACAGGATACGAGCAGTACTTC.

The chain combines TRBV7-3 with TRBJ2-6; the D is unclear. Trimming cost V 1 base and J 0 bases, with 4 bases left between them. The CDR3 sequence is 15 residues long. The V gene's germline CDR1 is SGHTA and CDR2 FQGTGA. In nucleotides, the CDR3 is TGTGCCAGCAGCTTAAGGGGCTCTGGGGCCAACGTCCTGACTTTC. It is translated as CASSLRGSGANVLTF.

This chain joins TRBV27 and TRBJ2-7, with 7 nucleotides matching TRBD1. Germline V gives CDR1 MNHEY, CDR2 SMNVEV (reference sequence). The CDR3 is 14 residues long. The ends lost 5 bases at V and 1 base at J; junction bases unmatched: 5. The CDR3 region is CASSPQGQSYEQYF. The DNA of the CDR3 is TGTGCCAGCAGTCCACAGGGGCAATCCTACGAGCAGTACTTC.